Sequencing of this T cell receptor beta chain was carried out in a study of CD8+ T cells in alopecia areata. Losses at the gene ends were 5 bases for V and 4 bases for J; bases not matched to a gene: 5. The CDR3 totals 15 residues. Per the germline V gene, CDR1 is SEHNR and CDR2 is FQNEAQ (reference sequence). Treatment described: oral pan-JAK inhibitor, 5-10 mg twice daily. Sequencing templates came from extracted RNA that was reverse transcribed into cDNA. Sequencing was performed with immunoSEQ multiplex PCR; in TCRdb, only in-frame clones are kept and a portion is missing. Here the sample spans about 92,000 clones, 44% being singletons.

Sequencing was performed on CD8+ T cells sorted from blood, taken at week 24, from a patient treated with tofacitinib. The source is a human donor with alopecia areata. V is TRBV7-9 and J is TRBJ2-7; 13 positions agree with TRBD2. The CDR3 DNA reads TGTGCCAGCAGCCAAACTAGCGGGAGGGCTTACGAGCAGTACTTC. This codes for CASSQTSGRAYEQYF.